This T cell receptor (beta chain) was recovered during a study of immune evolution from preneoplasia to lung adenocarcinoma. Study in general: HLA loss of heterozygosity: around 6.5% AIS, less than 18% MIA, about 31% ADC, none AAH. Broader study findings: Normal lung had highest clonality; later lesions appeared denser, more diverse.

A word on this clone: As yet, its antigen is unknown.

Repertoires were generated with immunoSEQ multiplex PCR, while TCRdb's copy carries only in-frame clones and drops some. This repertoire shows roughly 9,000 clones, 75% to 90% found once; its top ten account for about 8.3%. The V and J ends lost 6 bases and 3 bases respectively, with 9 bases between them. Germline loops: CDR1 SNHLY, CDR2 FYNNEI. The CDR3 is 13 residues long. The V gene is TRBV2, the J gene TRBJ2-1, with D unresolved. The receptor comes from an older donor with lung adenocarcinoma. Sequenced sample: FFPE minimally invasive lung adenocarcinoma tissue. The CDR3 sequence is CASRGFNYNEQFF. The CDR3 DNA is TGTGCCAGCAGGGGATTTAACTACAATGAGCAGTTCTTC.